Shown below are 12 T cell receptor beta chains from a single sample sequenced in a study of CD8 T cells in ankylosing spondylitis. Regarding the study as a whole: A motif of roughly 8 highly homologous TCR beta variants was seen as apparently characteristic of ankylosing spondylitis blood.

Their antigens are not known. TCRdb called the 5' RACE reads again in MiXCR, with one record for every CDR3 protein. The sample includes 130,000 or so distinct CDR3 sequences, roughly 17% seen only once; the top ten take roughly a third. Sequenced material: blood, either unsorted or a sorted T cell fraction (not recorded which). These receptors were collected from a male donor with ankylosing spondylitis.

The rearrangement uses TRBV7-9 and TRBJ2-1, with TRBD1 identical over 7 bases. The germline gives CDR1 SEHNR, CDR2 FQNEAQ (reference sequence). With 2 bases clipped from V and 15 bases from J, the junction kept 13 bases outside the gene matches. The CDR3 runs 14 residues. This CDR3 is CASSLLRQGSLGFF. The CDR3, as DNA: TGTGCCAGCAGCTTATTGCGACAGGGTAGTCTAGGGTTCTTC.

This clonotype was counted at least ten times. The chain links TRBV15 to TRBJ2-1, with TRBD2 as a possible D gene (6 bases). The germline V and J ends were trimmed by 1 base and 0 bases, with 7 bases remaining between them. There are 15 residues in the CDR3. Germline loops: CDR1 LNHNV, CDR2 YYDKDF (reference sequence). CDR3 sequence reads: CATSRAGDSYNEQFF. The CDR3 region has the DNA TGTGCCACCAGCAGAGCGGGGGACTCCTACAATGAGCAGTTCTTC.

The V call is TRBV28, the J call TRBJ1-5; D gene uncertain. The CDR3 has 14 amino acids. V was clipped by 6 bases and J by 4 bases, with 13 bases between them. Germline V CDR1 and CDR2: MDHEN, SYDVKM. The DNA for the CDR3 is TGTGCCAGCAGGGTGTTGGGAGGGAATCAGCCCCAGCATTTT. This codes for CASRVLGGNQPQHF.

Only a few counts were recorded for this clonotype. This chain links TRBV20-1 with TRBJ2-1; a weak D match, TRBD2 (5 bases). Trimming pared 0 bases from V and 1 base from J, leaving 10 bases between. This CDR3 comprises 15 residues. CDR1 and CDR2 from the germline V gene are DFQATT and SNEGSKA (reference sequence). The CDR3 here is CSARELAGSYNEQFF. The DNA for the CDR3 is TGCAGTGCTAGAGAGTTGGCGGGTTCCTACAATGAGCAGTTCTTC.

The V and J genes are TRBV21-1 and TRBJ2-1; the D call TRBD2 from the table was never checked on the DNA. TRBV21-1 is marked as a pseudogene. CDR3 length equals 15 residues. The CDR3 DNA reads as TGTGCCAGCAGCAAAGCGGAGCGGATATACAATGAGCAGTTCTTC. It encodes CASSKAERIYNEQFF.

The V and J genes are TRBV7-9 and TRBJ1-2; possibly TRBD1 for D (5 bases). This CDR3 has 15 residues. CDR1 is SEHNR and CDR2 is FQNEAQ in the germline V gene (reference sequence). Trimming pared 1 base from V and 2 bases from J, leaving 11 bases between. CDR3 sequence reads: CASSLDRGVNYGYTF. The CDR3 nucleotides are TGTGCCAGCAGCTTAGATCGGGGGGTCAACTATGGCTACACCTTC.

In this sample, this clonotype turned up a few times. The chain recombines TRBV6-1 with TRBJ2-1; 10 bases match TRBD2. CDR1 is MNHNS and CDR2 is SASEGT in the germline V gene. J gave up 1 base and V 5 bases, and 11 bases lay outside the gene matches. This CDR3 is built from 18 residues. The CDR3 DNA is TGTGCCAGCAGTCCGATGAGCGGGAGGGCCGGGTCCTACAATGAGCAGTTCTTC. It encodes CASSPMSGRAGSYNEQFF.

This clonotype was recorded a few times. The chain has TRBV15 and TRBJ2-7; D gene ambiguous. Trimming pared 0 bases from V and 2 bases from J, leaving 5 bases between. Looked up from germline, CDR1 is LNHNV and CDR2 is YYDKDF (reference sequence). The CDR3 totals 13 residues. CDR3 DNA sequence: TGTGCCACCAGCAGAGACTGGGCCTACGAGCAGTACTTC. Translating it yields CATSRDWAYEQYF.

The chain is built from TRBV7-9 and TRBJ2-7, with TRBD2 as a possible D gene (5 bases). Trimming took 5 bases from V and 4 from J, leaving 12 bases between them. Germline V CDR1 and CDR2: SEHNR, FQNEAQ (reference sequence). The CDR3 has 13 residues. As DNA, the CDR3 is TGTGCCAGCAGCCTAACTACTAGTTACGAGCAGTACTTC. Protein product: CASSLTTSYEQYF.

Comments on this clonotype: One end of the junction fails to match germline, which may point to a read error. V and J are TRBV5-1 and TRBJ2-7; TRBD2 matches 15 bases. The CDR3 has 17 amino acids. The germline gives CDR1 SGHRS, CDR2 YFSETQ. This chain's CDR3 is CASSIGLAGGPSFEQYF. Here the CDR3 DNA reads TGCGCCAGCAGCATAGGACTAGCGGGAGGGCCCTCCTTCGAGCAGTACTTC.

The chain carries TRBV6-2 or TRBV6-3 and TRBJ1-5; the match to TRBD1 covers 7 bases. Germline V lookup: CDR1 MNHEY, CDR2 SVGEGT. The CDR3 is 14 residues long. J was trimmed by 3 bases and V by 8 bases; bases with no gene match: 7. The CDR3 region has the DNA TGTGCCAGCGGGACAGCCTTTATCAATCAGCCCCAGCATTTT. Its translation: CASGTAFINQPQHF.

V and J are TRBV27 and TRBJ2-5; maybe TRBD1 (5 bases). The germline gives CDR1 MNHEY, CDR2 SMNVEV (reference sequence). V was cut by 7 bases and J by 4 bases, with 19 bases left in between. The CDR3 runs to 15 residues. The CDR3 is CASKGRAVSLETQYF. The CDR3 DNA reads as TGTGCCAGCAAGGGCAGGGCAGTCTCCCTAGAGACCCAGTACTTC.